The next 4 T cell receptor beta chains were all read from a single sample in a study of patients and donors after allogeneic stem cell transplantation. TCRdb processed the RT-PCR reads anew with MiXCR; each CDR3 protein has one entry. The table lists 200,000 to 250,000 distinct CDR3 sequences, about 37% of them singletons. The sequencing sample was made of blood, either unsorted or a sorted T cell fraction (not recorded which). These receptors were collected from a human donor who was either an allogeneic HSCT recipient or a stem cell or donor lymphocyte infusion donor (not recorded which). It is not recorded whose cells these are; they may come from a transplant donor.

The V gene is TRBV12-3 or TRBV12-4, the J gene TRBJ1-1, with D unclear. V lost 6 bases and J lost 4, with 6 bases in between. The CDR3 totals 11 residues. The CDR3 loop is CASSPTTEAFF. CDR3 DNA: TGTGCCAGCAGCCCGACCACTGAAGCTTTCTTT.

The chain couples TRBV29-1 to TRBJ1-4; D is unclear. This CDR3 comprises 13 residues. Between the trimmed V and J ends, which lost 5 bases and 0 bases, there was a span of 7 bases. In germline, CDR1 is SQVTM, CDR2 ANQGSEA. The CDR3 region has the DNA TGCAGCGTTCTCACTGCAACTAATGAAAAACTGTTTTTT. Translation: CSVLTATNEKLFF. Full variable domain (outside the CDR3, taken from reference TRBV29-1 and TRBJ1-4): SAVISQKPSRDICQRGTSLTIQCQVDSQVTMMFWYRQQPGQSLTLIATANQGSEATYESGFVIDKFPISRPNLTFSTLTVSNMSPEDSSIYLCSVLTATNEKLFFGSGTQLSVL.

The rearrangement uses TRBV9 and TRBJ1-1, with TRBD1 as a possible D gene (5 bases). This CDR3 is built from 14 residues. Germline lookup yields CDR1 SGDLS and CDR2 YYNGEE. Trimming took 0 bases from V and 1 from J, leaving 7 bases between them. The CDR3 nucleotides are TGTGCCAGCAGCGTAGGGACACAGAACACTGAAGCTTTCTTT. It translates to CASSVGTQNTEAFF. The full variable domain, rest sourced from reference TRBV9 and TRBJ1-1, is DSGVTQTPKHLITATGQRVTLRCSPRSGDLSVYWYQQSLDQGLQFLIQYYNGEERAKGNILERFSAQQFPDLHSELNLSSLELGDSALYFCASSVGTQNTEAFFGQGTRLTVV.

This clonotype has only a few counts. The chain is built from TRBV9 and TRBJ2-7, with D unresolved. With 0 bases removed from V and 2 bases from J, the gap between germline ends came to 9 bases. The germline V gene encodes CDR1 SGDLS and CDR2 YYNGEE. The CDR3 is 14 residues long. CDR3 sequence (DNA): TGTGCCAGCAGCGTAGGGACGGAGCCCTACGAGCAGTACTTC. It is translated as CASSVGTEPYEQYF.